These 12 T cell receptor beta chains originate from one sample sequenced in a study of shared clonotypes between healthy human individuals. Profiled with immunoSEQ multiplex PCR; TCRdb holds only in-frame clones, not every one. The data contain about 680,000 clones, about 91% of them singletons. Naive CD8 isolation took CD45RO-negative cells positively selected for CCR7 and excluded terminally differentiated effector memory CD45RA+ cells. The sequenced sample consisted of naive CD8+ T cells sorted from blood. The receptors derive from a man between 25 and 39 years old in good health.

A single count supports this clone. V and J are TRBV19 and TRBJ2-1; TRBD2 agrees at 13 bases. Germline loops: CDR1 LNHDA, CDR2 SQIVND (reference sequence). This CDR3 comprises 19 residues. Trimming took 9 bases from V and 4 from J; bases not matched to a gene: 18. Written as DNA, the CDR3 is TGTGCCAGCAGATCCCCCTCCGGGACTAGCGGGACTAGATACAATGAGCAGTTCTTC. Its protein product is CASRSPSGTSGTRYNEQFF.

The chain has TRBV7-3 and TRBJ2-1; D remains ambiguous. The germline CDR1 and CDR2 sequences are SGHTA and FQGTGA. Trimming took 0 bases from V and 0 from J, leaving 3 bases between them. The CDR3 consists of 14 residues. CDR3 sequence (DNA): TGTGCCAGCAGCTTAACTGGCTCCTACAATGAGCAGTTCTTC. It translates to CASSLTGSYNEQFF.

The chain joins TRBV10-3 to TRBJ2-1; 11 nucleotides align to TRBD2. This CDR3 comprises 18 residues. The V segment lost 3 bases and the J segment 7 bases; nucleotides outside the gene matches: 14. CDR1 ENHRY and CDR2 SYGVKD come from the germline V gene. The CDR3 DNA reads TGTGCCATCAGTGATATCGGGGTAGCGGGAGGGCCACTGAATGAGCAGTTCTTC. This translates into CAISDIGVAGGPLNEQFF.

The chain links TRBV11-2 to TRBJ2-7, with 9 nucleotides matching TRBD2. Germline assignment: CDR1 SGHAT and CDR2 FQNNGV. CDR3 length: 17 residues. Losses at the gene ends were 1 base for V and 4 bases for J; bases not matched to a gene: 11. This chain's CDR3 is CASSLAFIAGEGYEQYF. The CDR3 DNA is TGTGCCAGCAGCTTAGCATTCATAGCGGGAGAGGGGTACGAGCAGTACTTC.

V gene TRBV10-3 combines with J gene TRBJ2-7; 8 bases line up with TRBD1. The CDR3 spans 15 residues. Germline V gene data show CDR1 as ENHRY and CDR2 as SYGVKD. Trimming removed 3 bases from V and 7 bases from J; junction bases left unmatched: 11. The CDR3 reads CAISDTGTGSREQYF. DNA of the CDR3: TGTGCCATCAGTGATACGGGGACAGGTTCTAGGGAGCAGTACTTC.

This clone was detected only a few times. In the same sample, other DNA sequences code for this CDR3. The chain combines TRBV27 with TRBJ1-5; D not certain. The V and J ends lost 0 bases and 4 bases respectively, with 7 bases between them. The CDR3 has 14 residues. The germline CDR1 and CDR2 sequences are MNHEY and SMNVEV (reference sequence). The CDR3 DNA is TGTGCCAGCAGTTTATCGAGGGTAAATCAGCCCCAGCATTTT. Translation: CASSLSRVNQPQHF.

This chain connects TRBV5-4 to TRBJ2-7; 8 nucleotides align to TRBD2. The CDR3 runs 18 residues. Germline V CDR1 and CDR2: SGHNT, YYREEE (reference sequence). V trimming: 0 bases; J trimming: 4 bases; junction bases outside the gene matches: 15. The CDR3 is CASSLVGLNSGIGYEQYF. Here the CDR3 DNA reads TGTGCCAGCAGCTTGGTCGGGTTAAATAGCGGGATAGGATACGAGCAGTACTTC.

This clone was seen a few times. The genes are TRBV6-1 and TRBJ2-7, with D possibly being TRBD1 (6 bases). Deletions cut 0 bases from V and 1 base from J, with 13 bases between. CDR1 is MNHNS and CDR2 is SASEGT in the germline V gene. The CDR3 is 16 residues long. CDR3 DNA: TGTGCCAGCAGTGAAGCAGTGGGGGCGCGATCCTACGAGCAGTACTTC. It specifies CASSEAVGARSYEQYF.

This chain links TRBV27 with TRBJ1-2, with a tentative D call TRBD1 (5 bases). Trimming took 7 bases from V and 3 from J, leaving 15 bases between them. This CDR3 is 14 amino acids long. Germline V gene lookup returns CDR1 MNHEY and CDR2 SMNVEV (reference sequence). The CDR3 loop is CASTPGGGDYGYTF. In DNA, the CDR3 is TGTGCCAGCACCCCGGGGGGTGGCGACTATGGCTACACCTTC.

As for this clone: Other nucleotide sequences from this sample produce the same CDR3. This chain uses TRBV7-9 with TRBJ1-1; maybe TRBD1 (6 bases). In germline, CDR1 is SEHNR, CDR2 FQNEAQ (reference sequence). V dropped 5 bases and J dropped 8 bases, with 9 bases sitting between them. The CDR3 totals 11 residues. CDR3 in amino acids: CASSRTVEAFF. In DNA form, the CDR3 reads TGTGCCAGCAGCCGGACAGTCGAAGCTTTCTTT.

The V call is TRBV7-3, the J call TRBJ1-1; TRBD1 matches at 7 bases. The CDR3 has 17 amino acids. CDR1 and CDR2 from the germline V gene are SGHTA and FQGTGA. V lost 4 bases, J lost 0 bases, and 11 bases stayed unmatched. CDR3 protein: CASSSQGDGRLNTEAFF. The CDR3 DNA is TGTGCCAGCAGCTCCCAGGGGGATGGTAGGCTGAACACTGAAGCTTTCTTT. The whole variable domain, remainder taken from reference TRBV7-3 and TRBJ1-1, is GAGVSQTPSNKVTEKGKYVELRCDPISGHTALYWYRQSLGQGPEFLIYFQGTGAADDSGLPNDRFFAVRPEGSVSTLKIQRTERGDSAVYLCASSSQGDGRLNTEAFFGQGTRLTVV.

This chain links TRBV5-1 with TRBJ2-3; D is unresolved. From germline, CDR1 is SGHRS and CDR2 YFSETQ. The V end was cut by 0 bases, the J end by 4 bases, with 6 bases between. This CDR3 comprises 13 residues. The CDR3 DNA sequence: TGCGCCAGCAGCTTGGTGCGGTCAGATACGCAGTATTTT. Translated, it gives CASSLVRSDTQYF.